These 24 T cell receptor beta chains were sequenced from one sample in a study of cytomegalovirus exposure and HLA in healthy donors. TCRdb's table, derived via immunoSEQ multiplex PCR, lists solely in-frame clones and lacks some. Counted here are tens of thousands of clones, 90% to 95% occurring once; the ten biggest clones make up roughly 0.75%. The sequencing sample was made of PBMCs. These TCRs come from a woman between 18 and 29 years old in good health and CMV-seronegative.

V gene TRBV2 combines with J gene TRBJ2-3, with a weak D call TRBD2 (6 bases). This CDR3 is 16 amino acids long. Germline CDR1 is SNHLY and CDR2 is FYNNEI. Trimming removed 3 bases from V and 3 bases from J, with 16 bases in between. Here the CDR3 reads CASSDSSGRLTDTQYF. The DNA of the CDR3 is TGTGCCAGCAGTGATAGTAGCGGCAGGCTGACAGATACGCAGTATTTT. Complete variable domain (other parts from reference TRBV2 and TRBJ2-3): EPEVTQTPSHQVTQMGQEVILRCVPISNHLYFYWYRQILGQKVEFLVSFYNNEISEKSEIFDDQFSVERPDGSNFTLKIRSTKLEDSAMYFCASSDSSGRLTDTQYFGPGTRLTVL.

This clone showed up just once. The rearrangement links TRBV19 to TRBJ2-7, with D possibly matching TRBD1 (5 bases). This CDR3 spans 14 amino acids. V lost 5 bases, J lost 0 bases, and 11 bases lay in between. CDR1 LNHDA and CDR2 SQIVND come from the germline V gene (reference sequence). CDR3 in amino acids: CASSEWGSSYEQYF. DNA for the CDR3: TGTGCCAGTAGTGAGTGGGGCTCCTCCTACGAGCAGTACTTC.

The CDR3 DNA sequence: TGTGCCAGTAGTATAGACAGGAACAATCAGCCCCAGCATTTT. Protein: CASSIDRNNQPQHF. V usage is TRBV19 and J usage is TRBJ1-5; D gene uncertain. This CDR3 comprises 14 residues. Germline CDR1 LNHDA, CDR2 SQIVND (reference sequence). V was trimmed by 0 bases and J by 3 bases, leaving 6 bases between them. Together with reference TRBV19 and TRBJ1-5, the CDR3 gives the full variable domain: DGGITQSPKYLFRKEGQNVTLSCEQNLNHDAMYWYRQDPGQGLRLIYYSQIVNDFQKGDIAEGYSVSREKKESFPLTVTSAQKNPTAFYLCASSIDRNNQPQHFGDGTRLSIL.

The CDR3 sequence: CASPGSGNTIYF. CDR3 nucleotide sequence: TGTGCTAGTCCAGGGTCCGGAAACACCATATATTTT. The V and J genes are TRBV12-5 and TRBJ1-3; D is possibly TRBD1 (5 bases). Trimming removed 8 bases at V and 4 bases at J, with 9 bases between. The CDR3 sequence is 12 residues long. Per the germline V gene, CDR1 is LGHNT and CDR2 is FRNRAP.

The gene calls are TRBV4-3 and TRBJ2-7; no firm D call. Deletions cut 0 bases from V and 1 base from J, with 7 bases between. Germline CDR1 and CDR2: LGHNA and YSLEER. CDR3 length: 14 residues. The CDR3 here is CASSQDHRSYEQYF. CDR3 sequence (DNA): TGCGCCAGCAGCCAAGATCACAGATCCTACGAGCAGTACTTC.

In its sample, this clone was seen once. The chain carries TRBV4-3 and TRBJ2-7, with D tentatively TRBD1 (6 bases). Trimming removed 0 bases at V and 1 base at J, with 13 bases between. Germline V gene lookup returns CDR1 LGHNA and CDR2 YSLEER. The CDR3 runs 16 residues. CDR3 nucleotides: TGCGCCAGCAGCCAAGACCCGCTGGACAGTTCCTACGAGCAGTACTTC. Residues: CASSQDPLDSSYEQYF.

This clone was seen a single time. CDR3 residues: CASSPGRGNYGYTF. The DNA for the CDR3 is TGTGCCAGCAGCCCCGGCAGGGGGAACTATGGCTACACCTTC. The chain is built from TRBV7-2 and TRBJ1-2; 7 bases are shared with TRBD1. The J segment lost 2 bases and the V segment lost 5 bases, leaving 5 bases of the junction unmatched. The V gene's germline CDR1 is SGHTA and CDR2 FQGNSA. The CDR3 runs to 14 residues.

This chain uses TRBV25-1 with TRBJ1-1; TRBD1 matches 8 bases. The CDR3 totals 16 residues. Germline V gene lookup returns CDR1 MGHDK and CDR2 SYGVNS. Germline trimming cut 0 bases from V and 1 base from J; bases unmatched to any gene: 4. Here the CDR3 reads CASSEYGTGPNTEAFF. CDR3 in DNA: TGTGCCAGCAGTGAATACGGGACAGGACCGAACACTGAAGCTTTCTTT. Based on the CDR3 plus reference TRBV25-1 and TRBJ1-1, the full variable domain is EADIYQTPRYLVIGTGKKITLECSQTMGHDKMYWYQQDPGMELHLIHYSYGVNSTEKGDLSSESTVSRIRTEHFPLTLESARPSHTSQYLCASSEYGTGPNTEAFFGQGTRLTVV.

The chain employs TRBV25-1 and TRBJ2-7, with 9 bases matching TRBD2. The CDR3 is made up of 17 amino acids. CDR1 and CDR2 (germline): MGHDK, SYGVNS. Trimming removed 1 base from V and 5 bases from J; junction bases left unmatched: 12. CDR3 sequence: CASSEFFGEREDDEQYF. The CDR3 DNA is TGTGCCAGCAGTGAATTTTTCGGTGAGCGGGAGGACGACGAGCAGTACTTC.

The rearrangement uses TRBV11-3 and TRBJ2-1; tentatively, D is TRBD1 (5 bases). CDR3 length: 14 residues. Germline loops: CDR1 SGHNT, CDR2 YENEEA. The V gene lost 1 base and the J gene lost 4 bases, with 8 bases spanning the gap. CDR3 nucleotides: TGTGCCAGCAGCTTAGGGGGCTCGTACAATGAGCAGTTCTTC. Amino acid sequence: CASSLGGSYNEQFF.

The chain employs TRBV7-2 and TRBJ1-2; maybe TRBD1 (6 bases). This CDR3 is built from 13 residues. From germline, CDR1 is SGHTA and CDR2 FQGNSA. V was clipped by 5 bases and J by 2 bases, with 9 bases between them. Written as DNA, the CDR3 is TGTGCCAGCAGCCCGGACAGCAACTATGGCTACACCTTC. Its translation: CASSPDSNYGYTF.

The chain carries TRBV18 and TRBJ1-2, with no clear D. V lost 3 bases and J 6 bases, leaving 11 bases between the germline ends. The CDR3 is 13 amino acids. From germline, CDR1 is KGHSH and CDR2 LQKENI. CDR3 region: CASSPPWRDGYTF. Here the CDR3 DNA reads TGTGCCAGCTCACCCCCCTGGAGGGATGGCTACACCTTC.

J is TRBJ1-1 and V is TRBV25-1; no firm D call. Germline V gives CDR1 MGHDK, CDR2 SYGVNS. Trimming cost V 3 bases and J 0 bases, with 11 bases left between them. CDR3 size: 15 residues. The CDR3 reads CASSESQIMNTEAFF. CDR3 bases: TGTGCCAGCAGTGAGTCCCAGATCATGAACACTGAAGCTTTCTTT.

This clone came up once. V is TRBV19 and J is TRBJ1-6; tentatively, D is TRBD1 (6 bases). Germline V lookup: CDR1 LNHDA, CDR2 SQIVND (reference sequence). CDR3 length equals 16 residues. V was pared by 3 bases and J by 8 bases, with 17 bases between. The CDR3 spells CASSIRTGSSHSPLHF. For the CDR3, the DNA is TGTGCCAGTAGTATCCGAACAGGGTCGAGTCATTCACCCCTCCACTTT.

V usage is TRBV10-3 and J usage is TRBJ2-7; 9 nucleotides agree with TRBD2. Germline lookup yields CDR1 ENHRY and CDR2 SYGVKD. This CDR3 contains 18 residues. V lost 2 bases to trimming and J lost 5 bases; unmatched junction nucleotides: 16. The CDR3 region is CAISEPGAAGGPTHEQYF. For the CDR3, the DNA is TGTGCCATCAGTGAGCCCGGTGCGGCGGGAGGGCCGACCCACGAGCAGTACTTC.

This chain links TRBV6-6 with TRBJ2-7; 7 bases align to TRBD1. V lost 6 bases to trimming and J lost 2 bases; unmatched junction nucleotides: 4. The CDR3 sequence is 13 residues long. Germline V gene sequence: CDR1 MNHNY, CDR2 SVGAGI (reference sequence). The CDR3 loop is CASRRTGPYEQYF. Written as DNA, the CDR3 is TGTGCCAGCAGACGGACAGGCCCCTACGAGCAGTACTTC.

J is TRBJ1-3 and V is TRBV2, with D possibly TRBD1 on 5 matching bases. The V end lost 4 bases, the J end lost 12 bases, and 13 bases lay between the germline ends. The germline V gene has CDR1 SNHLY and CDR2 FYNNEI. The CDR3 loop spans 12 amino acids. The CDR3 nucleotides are TGTGCCAGCAGTGGGACATCCATCCACATATATTTT. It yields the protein CASSGTSIHIYF.

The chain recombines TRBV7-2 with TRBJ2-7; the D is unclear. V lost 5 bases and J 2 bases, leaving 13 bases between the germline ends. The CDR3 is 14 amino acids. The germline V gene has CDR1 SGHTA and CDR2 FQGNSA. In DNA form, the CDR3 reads TGTGCCAGCAGCCGCCCGGGTTCACCCTACGAGCAGTACTTC. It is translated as CASSRPGSPYEQYF.

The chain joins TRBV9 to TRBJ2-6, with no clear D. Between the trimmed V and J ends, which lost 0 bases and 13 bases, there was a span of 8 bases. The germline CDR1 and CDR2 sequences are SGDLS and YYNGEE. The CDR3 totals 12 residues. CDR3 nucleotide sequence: TGTGCCAGCAGCGTAGCCGCCGGTGTCCTGACTTTC. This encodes CASSVAAGVLTF.

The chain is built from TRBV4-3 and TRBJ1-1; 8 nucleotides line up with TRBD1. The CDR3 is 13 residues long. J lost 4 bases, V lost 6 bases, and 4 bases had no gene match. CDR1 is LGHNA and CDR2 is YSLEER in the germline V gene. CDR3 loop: CASSRTGGTEAFF. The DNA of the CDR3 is TGCGCCAGCAGTCGAACAGGGGGCACTGAAGCTTTCTTT.

The CDR3 DNA reads as TGTGCCAGCAGCCCCGACAGGGTGGGAGAGACCCAGTACTTC. Protein sequence: CASSPDRVGETQYF. The chain is built from TRBV5-4 and TRBJ2-5; 7 bases fit TRBD1. The CDR3 sequence is 14 residues long. Germline-derived CDR1 and CDR2 are SGHNT and YYREEE (reference sequence). V lost 4 bases and J lost 4; bases outside the gene matches: 7. The complete variable domain, with remaining parts taken from reference TRBV5-4 and TRBJ2-5, reads ETGVTQSPTHLIKTRGQQVTLRCSSQSGHNTVSWYQQALGQGPQFIFQYYREEENGRGNFPPRFSGLQFPNYSSELNVNALELDDSALYLCASSPDRVGETQYFGPGTRLLVL.

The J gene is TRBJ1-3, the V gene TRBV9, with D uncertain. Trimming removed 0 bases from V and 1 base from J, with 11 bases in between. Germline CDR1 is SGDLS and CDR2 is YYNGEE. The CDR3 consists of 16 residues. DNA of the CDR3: TGTGCCAGCAGCGTAGCCTCAAGAGGTTCTGGAAACACCATATATTTT. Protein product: CASSVASRGSGNTIYF.

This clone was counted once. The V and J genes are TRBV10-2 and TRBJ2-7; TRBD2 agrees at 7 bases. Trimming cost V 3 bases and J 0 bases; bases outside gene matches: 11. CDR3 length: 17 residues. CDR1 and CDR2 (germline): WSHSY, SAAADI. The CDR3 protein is CASSDPGLTKSSYEQYF. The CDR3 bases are TGCGCCAGCAGTGATCCGGGACTAACAAAGAGCTCCTACGAGCAGTACTTC.

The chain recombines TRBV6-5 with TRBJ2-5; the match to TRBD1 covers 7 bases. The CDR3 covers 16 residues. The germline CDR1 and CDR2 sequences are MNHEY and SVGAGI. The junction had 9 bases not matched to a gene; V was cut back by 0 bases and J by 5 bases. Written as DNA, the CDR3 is TGTGCCAGCAGTTACTCCGGCGGAGTCAGGGGGGAGACCCAGTACTTC. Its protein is CASSYSGGVRGETQYF.